The 10 T cell receptor beta chains below all came from one sample that was sequenced in a study of T cell repertoires in cytomegalovirus infection. Their recognized antigens are unknown. TCRdb re-called the reads through MiXCR, storing one row per CDR3 protein. Of about 830,000 distinct CDR3 sequences in the sample, approximately 32% are singletons; the top ten hold approximately 13%. The specimen comprised cultured CD8+ T cells from PBMCs, sampled from culture after CMV antigen stimulation. The receptor set was obtained from a human donor in good health (CMV status not recorded). Some clones in this sample may be carry-over from other donors' samples.

The rearrangement joins TRBV7-6 to TRBJ2-1; TRBD1 aligns across 10 bases. Germline values: CDR1 SGHVS, CDR2 FNYEAQ. This CDR3 comprises 16 residues. J gave up 8 bases and V 5 bases, and 12 bases lay outside the gene matches. The CDR3 loop reads CASSLSPGQGYYEQFF. The CDR3 DNA sequence: TGTGCCAGCAGCCTCTCCCCGGGACAGGGGTACTATGAGCAGTTCTTC.

Comment on this clonotype: An end of the junction differs from the germline gene, which may be a read error. The chain combines TRBV19 with TRBJ1-2; D remains ambiguous. Germline values: CDR1 LNHDA, CDR2 SQIVND (reference sequence). The CDR3 has 12 amino acids. This CDR3 is CASTKEESGHTF. CDR3 DNA: TGTGCCAGTACAAAGGAAGAGAGTGGCCACACCTTC.

The gene calls are TRBV6-5 and TRBJ1-2; TRBD1 aligns across 7 bases. CDR3 length equals 14 residues. The germline V gene encodes CDR1 MNHEY and CDR2 SVGAGI. The trim removed 0 bases at V and 8 bases at J, leaving 6 bases unmatched. CDR3 amino acids: CASSYSPRGEGYTF. The DNA for the CDR3 is TGTGCCAGCAGTTACTCGCCCAGGGGGGAGGGCTACACCTTC.

About this clonotype itself: The junction departs from the called germline gene at one end, perhaps through a read error. The rearrangement uses TRBV7-7 and TRBJ2-1, with D perhaps matching TRBD1 (5 bases). This CDR3 spans 15 amino acids. Germline-derived CDR1 and CDR2 are SSHAT and FNYEAQ (reference sequence). The CDR3 sequence: CASSLYSGTYNEQFF. For the CDR3, the DNA is TGTGCTAGCAGCTTATATTCAGGGACCTACAATGAGCAGTTCTTC.

V is TRBV5-8 and J is TRBJ1-2; no clear D gene. Germline V CDR1 and CDR2: SGHTS, YDEGEE. This CDR3 has 15 amino acids. The V end was cut by 3 bases, the J end by 0 bases, with 12 bases between. CDR3 sequence: CASSSTANSNYGYTF. DNA for the CDR3: TGTGCCAGCAGCTCCACAGCCAACTCTAACTATGGCTACACCTTC.

This clonotype was observed a handful of times. V and J are TRBV6-1 and TRBJ1-1; perhaps TRBD1 as D (6 bases). V was cut by 0 bases and J by 14 bases, with 22 bases left in between. Germline V gene lookup returns CDR1 MNHNS and CDR2 SASEGT. This CDR3 region has 15 residues. The CDR3 nucleotides are TGTGCCAGCAGTGAAGCGTATGTCACAGGGCAAGATGCATTCTTT. This gives the protein CASSEAYVTGQDAFF.

This clonotype was counted only a few times. This chain joins TRBV6-2 or TRBV6-3 and TRBJ2-7, with unresolved D. V shed 1 base and J shed 2 bases, with 6 bases lying between them. From germline, CDR1 is MNHEY and CDR2 SVGEGT. The CDR3 runs 13 residues. This CDR3 reads CASSYWQTYEQYF. The DNA of the CDR3 is TGTGCCAGCAGTTACTGGCAGACCTACGAGCAGTACTTC.

This clonotype was counted only a few times. The rearrangement links TRBV27 to TRBJ1-1, with a weak D call TRBD1 (5 bases). The CDR3 runs to 15 residues. The V end lost 0 bases, the J end lost 0 bases, and 8 bases lay between the germline ends. Germline V gene sequence: CDR1 MNHEY, CDR2 SMNVEV (reference sequence). In DNA form, the CDR3 reads TGTGCCAGCAGTTTATCTGACAGCTTGAACACTGAAGCTTTCTTT. This sequence encodes CASSLSDSLNTEAFF.

The chain carries TRBV7-9 and TRBJ2-7; D gene ambiguous. CDR1 SEHNR and CDR2 FQNEAQ come from the germline V gene (reference sequence). The germline V and J ends were trimmed by 3 bases and 2 bases, with 17 bases remaining between them. This CDR3 spans 16 amino acids. The CDR3 DNA reads TGTGCCAGCAGCTTTACTCAAGAGTTACTGACCTACGAGCAGTACGTC. Its protein product is CASSFTQELLTYEQYV.

This clonotype was found a few times. The chain combines TRBV10-1 with TRBJ2-1; 10 positions match TRBD2. With 2 bases clipped from V and 9 bases from J, the junction kept 1 base outside the gene matches. Germline CDR1 WNHNN, CDR2 SYGVQD (reference sequence). The CDR3 is 13 residues long. The CDR3: CASSEIAGGEQFF. In DNA, the CDR3 is TGCGCCAGCAGTGAGATAGCGGGGGGTGAGCAGTTCTTC.